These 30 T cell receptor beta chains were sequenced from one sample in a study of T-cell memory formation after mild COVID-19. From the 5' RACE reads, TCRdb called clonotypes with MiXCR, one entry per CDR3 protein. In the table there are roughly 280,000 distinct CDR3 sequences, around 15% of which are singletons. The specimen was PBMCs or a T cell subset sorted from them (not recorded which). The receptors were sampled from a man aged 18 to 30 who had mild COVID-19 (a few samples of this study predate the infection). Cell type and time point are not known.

The CDR3 is CASSQTWSIGEKLFF. CDR3 DNA: TGTGCCAGCAGCCAAACGTGGTCGATAGGGGAAAAACTGTTTTTT. The V gene is TRBV3-1, the J gene TRBJ1-4; D gene ambiguous. The CDR3 totals 15 residues. Deletions cut 2 bases from V and 8 bases from J, with 15 bases between. Germline loops: CDR1 LGHDT, CDR2 YNNKEL (reference sequence).

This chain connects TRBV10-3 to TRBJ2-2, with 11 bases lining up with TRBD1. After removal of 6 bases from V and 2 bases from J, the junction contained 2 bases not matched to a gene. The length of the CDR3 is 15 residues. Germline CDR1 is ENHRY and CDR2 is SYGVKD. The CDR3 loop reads CAIRRTGGNTGELFF. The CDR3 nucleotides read TGTGCCATCAGGAGGACAGGGGGCAACACCGGGGAGCTGTTTTTT.

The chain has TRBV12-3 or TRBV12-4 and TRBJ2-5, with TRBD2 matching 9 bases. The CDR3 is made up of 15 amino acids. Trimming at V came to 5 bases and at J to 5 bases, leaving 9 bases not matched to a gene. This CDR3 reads CASSQLAGQWETQYF. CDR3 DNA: TGTGCCAGCAGTCAACTAGCGGGCCAATGGGAGACCCAGTACTTC.

The CDR3 coding sequence is TGTGCCAGCAGCTACACAGGGATCAACGGGGTCGCTGAAGCTTTCTTT. Encoded protein: CASSYTGINGVAEAFF. This chain links TRBV5-5 with TRBJ1-1; tentatively, D is TRBD1 (6 bases). The V gene lost 3 bases and the J gene lost 6 bases, with 21 bases spanning the gap. Germline loops: CDR1 SGHKS, CDR2 YYEKEE (reference sequence). The CDR3 totals 16 residues.

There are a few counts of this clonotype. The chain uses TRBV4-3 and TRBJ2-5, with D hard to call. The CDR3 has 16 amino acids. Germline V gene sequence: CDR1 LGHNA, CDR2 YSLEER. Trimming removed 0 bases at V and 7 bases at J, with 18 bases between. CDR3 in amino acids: CASSQDLPVAARTQYF. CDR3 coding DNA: TGCGCCAGCAGCCAAGATCTGCCAGTGGCTGCTAGGACCCAGTACTTC.

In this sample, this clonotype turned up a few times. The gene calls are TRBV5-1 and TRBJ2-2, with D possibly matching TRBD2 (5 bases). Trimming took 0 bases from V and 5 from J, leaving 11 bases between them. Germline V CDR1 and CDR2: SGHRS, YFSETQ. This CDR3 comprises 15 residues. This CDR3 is CASSLAGSWTGELFF. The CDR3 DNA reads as TGCGCCAGCAGCTTGGCGGGGTCTTGGACCGGGGAGCTGTTTTTT.

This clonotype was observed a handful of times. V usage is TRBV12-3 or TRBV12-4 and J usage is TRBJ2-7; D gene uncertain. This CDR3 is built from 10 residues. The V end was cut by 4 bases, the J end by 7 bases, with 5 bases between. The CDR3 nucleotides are TGTGCCAGCAGTTCACGGGAGCAGTACTTC. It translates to CASSSREQYF.

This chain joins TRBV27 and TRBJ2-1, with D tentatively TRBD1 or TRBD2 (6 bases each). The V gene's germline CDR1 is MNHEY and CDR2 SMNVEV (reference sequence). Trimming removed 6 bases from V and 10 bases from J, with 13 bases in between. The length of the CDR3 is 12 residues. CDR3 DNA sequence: TGTGCCAGCAGGTCGGGGGCGGCGGAGCAGTTCTTC. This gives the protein CASRSGAAEQFF.

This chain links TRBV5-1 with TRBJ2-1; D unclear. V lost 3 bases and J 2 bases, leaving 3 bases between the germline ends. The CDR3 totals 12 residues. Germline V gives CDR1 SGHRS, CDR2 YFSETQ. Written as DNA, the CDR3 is TGCGCCAGCAGCTCTGCCTACAATGAGCAGTTCTTC. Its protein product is CASSSAYNEQFF.

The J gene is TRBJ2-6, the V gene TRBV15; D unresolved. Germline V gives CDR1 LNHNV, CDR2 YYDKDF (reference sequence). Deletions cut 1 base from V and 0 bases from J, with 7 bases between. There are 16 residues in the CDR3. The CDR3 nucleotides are TGTGCCACCAGCAGAGTTCCGGGCTCTGGGGCCAACGTCCTGACTTTC. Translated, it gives CATSRVPGSGANVLTF.

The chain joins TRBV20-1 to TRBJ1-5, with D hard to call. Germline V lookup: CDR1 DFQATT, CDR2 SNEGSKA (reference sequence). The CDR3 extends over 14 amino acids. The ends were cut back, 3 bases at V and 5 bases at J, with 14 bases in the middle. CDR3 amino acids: CSARNLGLDQPQHF. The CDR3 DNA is TGCAGTGCTAGGAATCTGGGCTTGGATCAGCCCCAGCATTTT.

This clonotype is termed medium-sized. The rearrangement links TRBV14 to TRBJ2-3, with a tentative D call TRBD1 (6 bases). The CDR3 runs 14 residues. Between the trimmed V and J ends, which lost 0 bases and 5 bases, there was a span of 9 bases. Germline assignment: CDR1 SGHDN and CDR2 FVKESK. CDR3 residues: CASSQDVQGDTQYF. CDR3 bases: TGTGCCAGCAGCCAAGACGTACAGGGAGATACGCAGTATTTT.

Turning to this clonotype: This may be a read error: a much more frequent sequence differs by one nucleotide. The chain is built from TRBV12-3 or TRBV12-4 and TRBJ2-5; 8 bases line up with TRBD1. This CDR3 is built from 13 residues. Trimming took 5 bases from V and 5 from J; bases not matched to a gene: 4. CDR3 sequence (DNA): TGTGCCAGCAGTGCGGACAGGGCTGAGACCCAGTACTTC. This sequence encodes CASSADRAETQYF.

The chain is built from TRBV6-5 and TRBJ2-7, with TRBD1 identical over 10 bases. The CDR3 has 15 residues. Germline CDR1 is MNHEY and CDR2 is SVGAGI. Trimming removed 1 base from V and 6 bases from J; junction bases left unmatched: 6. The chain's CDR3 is CASSYCGTGVGEQYV. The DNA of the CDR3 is TGTGCCAGCAGTTACTGCGGGACAGGGGTTGGCGAGCAGTACGTC.

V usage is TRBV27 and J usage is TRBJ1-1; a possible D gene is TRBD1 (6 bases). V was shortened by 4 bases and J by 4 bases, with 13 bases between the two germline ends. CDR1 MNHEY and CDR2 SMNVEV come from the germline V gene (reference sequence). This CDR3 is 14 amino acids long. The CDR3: CASSSYRVGTEAFF. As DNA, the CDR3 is TGTGCCAGCAGTTCCTACAGGGTCGGCACTGAAGCTTTCTTT.

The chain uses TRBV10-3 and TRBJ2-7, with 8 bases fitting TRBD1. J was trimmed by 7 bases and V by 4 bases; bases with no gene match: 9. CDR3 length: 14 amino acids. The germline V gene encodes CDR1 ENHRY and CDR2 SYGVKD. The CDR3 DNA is TGTGCCATCAGTGGCAACAGGGGGACGGGGGAGCAGTACTTC. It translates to CAISGNRGTGEQYF.

The CDR3 DNA reads as TGCGCCAGCAGCCCCCTTTGGGGAGGAGAAGAGACCCAGTACTTC. Protein: CASSPLWGGEETQYF. The chain uses TRBV5-1 and TRBJ2-5, with D tentatively TRBD2 (6 bases). CDR1 SGHRS and CDR2 YFSETQ come from the germline V gene. V shed 4 bases and J shed 3 bases, with 16 bases lying between them. The CDR3 consists of 15 residues. Based on the CDR3 plus reference TRBV5-1 and TRBJ2-5, the full variable domain is KAGVTQTPRYLIKTRGQQVTLSCSPISGHRSVSWYQQTPGQGLQFLFEYFSETQRNKGNFPGRFSGRQFSNSRSEMNVSTLELGDSALYLCASSPLWGGEETQYFGPGTRLLVL.

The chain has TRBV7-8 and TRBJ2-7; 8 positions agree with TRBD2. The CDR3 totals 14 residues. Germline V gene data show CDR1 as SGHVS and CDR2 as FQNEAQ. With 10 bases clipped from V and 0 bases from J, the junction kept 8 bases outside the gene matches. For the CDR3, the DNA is TGTGCCACCGGGGGGGCGGACTACTCCTACGAGCAGTACTTC. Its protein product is CATGGADYSYEQYF.

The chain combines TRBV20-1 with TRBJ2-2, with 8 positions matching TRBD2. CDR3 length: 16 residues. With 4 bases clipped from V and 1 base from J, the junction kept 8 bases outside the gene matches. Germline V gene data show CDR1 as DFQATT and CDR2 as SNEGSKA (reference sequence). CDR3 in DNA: TGCAGTGCTAAACGGGGGGGCAGTCGGAACACCGGGGAGCTGTTTTTT. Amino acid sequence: CSAKRGGSRNTGELFF.

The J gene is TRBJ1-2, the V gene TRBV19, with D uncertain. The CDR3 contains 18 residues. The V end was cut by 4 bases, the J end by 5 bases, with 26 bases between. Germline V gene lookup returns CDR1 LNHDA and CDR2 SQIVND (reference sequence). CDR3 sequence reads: CASSTRNYSPISVYGYTF. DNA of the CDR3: TGTGCCAGTAGTACCCGGAATTACAGCCCGATTTCTGTGTATGGCTACACCTTC.

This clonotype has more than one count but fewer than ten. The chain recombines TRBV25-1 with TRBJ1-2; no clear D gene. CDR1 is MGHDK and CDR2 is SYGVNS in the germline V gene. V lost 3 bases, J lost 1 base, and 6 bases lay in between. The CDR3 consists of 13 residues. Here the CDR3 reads CASSDSLNYGYTF. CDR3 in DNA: TGTGCCAGCAGTGATTCACTTAACTATGGCTACACCTTC.

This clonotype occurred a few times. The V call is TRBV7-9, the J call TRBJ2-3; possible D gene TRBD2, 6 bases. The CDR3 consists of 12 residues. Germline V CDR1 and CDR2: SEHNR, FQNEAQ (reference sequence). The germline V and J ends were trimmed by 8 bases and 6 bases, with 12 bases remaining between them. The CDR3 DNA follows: TGTGCCAGCGGTTGGAGGGTCGATACGCAGTATTTT. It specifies CASGWRVDTQYF.

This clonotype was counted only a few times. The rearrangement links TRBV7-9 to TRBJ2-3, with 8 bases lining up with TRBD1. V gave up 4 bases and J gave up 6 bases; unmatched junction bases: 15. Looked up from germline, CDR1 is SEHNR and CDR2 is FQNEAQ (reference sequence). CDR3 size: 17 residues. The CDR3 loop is CASSSPGGATVLDTQYF. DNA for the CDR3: TGTGCCAGCAGCTCCCCAGGGGGCGCGACGGTTCTGGATACGCAGTATTTT.

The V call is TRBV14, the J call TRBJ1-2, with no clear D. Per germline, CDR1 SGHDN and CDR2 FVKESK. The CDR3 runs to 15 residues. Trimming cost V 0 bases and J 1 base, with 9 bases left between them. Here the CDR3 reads CASSQDPVFNYGYTF. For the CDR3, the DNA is TGTGCCAGCAGCCAAGACCCAGTTTTTAACTATGGCTACACCTTC.

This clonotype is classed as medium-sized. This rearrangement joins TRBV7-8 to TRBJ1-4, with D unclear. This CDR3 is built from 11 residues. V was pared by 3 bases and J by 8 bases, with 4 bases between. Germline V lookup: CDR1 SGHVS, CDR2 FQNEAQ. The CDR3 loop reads CASSFGEKLFF. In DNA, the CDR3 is TGTGCCAGCAGCTTTGGGGAAAAACTGTTTTTT.

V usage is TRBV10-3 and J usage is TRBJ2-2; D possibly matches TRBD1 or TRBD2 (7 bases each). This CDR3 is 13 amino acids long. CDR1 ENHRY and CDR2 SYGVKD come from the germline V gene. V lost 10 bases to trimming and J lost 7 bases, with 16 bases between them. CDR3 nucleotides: TGTGCCAAGCGGGACAGTAGGAACGGGGAGCTGTTTTTT. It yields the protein CAKRDSRNGELFF.

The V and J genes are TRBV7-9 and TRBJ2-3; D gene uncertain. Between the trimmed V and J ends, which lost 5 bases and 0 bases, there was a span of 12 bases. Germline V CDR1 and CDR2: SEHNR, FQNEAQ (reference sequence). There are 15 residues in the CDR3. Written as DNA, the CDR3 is TGTGCCAGCAGCCCCCCATCTAGTAGCACAGATACGCAGTATTTT. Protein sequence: CASSPPSSSTDTQYF.

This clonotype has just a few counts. The CDR3 sequence: CASSIDRRHRYTF. The CDR3 DNA reads TGTGCCAGTAGTATAGATCGGCGGCACCGCTACACCTTC. The V and J genes are TRBV19 and TRBJ1-2; no firm D call. With 0 bases removed from V and 9 bases from J, the gap between germline ends came to 11 bases. Germline V CDR1 and CDR2: LNHDA, SQIVND (reference sequence). CDR3 length equals 13 residues. Full variable domain (rest looked up from reference TRBV19 and TRBJ1-2): DGGITQSPKYLFRKEGQNVTLSCEQNLNHDAMYWYRQDPGQGLRLIYYSQIVNDFQKGDIAEGYSVSREKKESFPLTVTSAQKNPTAFYLCASSIDRRHRYTFGSGTRLTVV.

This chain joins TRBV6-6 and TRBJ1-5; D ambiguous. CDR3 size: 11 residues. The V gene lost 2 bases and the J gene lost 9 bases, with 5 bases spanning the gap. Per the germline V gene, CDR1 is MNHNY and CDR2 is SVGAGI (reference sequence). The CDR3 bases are TGTGCCAGCAGTTACCGGGGGCCCCAGCATTTT. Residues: CASSYRGPQHF.

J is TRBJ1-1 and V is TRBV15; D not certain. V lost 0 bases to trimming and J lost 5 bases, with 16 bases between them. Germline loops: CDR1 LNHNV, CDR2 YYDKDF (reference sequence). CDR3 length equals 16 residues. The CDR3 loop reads CATSRDHQITFTEAFF. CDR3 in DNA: TGTGCCACCAGCAGAGATCATCAAATCACGTTTACTGAAGCTTTCTTT.